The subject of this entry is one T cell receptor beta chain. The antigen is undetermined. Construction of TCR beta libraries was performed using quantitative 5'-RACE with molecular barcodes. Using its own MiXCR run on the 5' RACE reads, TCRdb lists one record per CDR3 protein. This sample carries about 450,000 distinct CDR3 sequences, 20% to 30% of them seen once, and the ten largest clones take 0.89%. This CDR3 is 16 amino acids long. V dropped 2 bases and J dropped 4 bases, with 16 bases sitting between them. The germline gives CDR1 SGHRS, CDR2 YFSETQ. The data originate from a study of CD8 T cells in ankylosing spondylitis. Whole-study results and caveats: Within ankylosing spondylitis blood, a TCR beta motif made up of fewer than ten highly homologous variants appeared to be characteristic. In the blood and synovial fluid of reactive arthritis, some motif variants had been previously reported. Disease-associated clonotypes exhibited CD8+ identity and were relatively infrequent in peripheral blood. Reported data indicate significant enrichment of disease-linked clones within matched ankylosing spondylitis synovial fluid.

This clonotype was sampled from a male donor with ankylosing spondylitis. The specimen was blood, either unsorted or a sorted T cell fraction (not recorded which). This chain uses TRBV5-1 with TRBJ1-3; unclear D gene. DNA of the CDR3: TGCGCCAGCAGCTTAGGTGGTGCAAAATCCGGAAACACCATATATTTT. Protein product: CASSLGGAKSGNTIYF.